The 30 T cell receptor beta chains below were found in one sample sequenced in a study of blood T cells in healthy people across ages. A second PCR of roughly 7 to 11 cycles used a sample-barcoded 5' primer and a J-beta primer mix. TCRdb called the 5' RACE reads again in MiXCR, with one record for every CDR3 protein. The sample shows about 830,000 distinct CDR3 sequences, 58% of them seen only once. The sequencing input was blood. All receptors come from a man younger than 45 in good health.

This clonotype was found a few times. The chain has TRBV29-1 and TRBJ2-7, with D tentatively TRBD1 or TRBD2 (5 bases each). Deletions cut 4 bases from V and 2 bases from J, with 24 bases between. Germline V gene lookup returns CDR1 SQVTM and CDR2 ANQGSEA. The CDR3 runs 17 residues. CDR3 region: CSVVEGTPNLPPYEQYF. Here the CDR3 DNA reads TGCAGCGTTGTTGAGGGGACGCCGAATCTCCCACCCTACGAGCAGTACTTC.

The chain couples TRBV29-1 to TRBJ2-1; unclear D gene. The tail of the sequence fits TRBJ2-7 better, so the J call may be wrong. The CDR3 is made up of 12 amino acids. Germline assignment: CDR1 SQVTM and CDR2 ANQGSEA. Here the CDR3 reads CSARPGGDEQYF. In DNA, the CDR3 is TGCAGCGCCCGACCAGGTGGAGACGAGCAGTACTTC.

The rearrangement links TRBV5-1 to TRBJ2-4; the D is unclear. Trimming shortened V by 1 base and J by 0 bases, and 8 bases separated the two germline ends. This CDR3 is built from 15 residues. CDR1 is SGHRS and CDR2 is YFSETQ in the germline V gene. CDR3 sequence (DNA): TGCGCCAGCAGCTTGTACTCGTCAGCCAAAAACATTCAGTACTTC. It yields the protein CASSLYSSAKNIQYF.

This chain links TRBV7-9 with TRBJ2-1; tentative D call: TRBD2 (6 bases). The CDR3 length is 12 residues. Deletions cut 2 bases from V and 15 bases from J, with 14 bases between. CDR1 is SEHNR and CDR2 is FQNEAQ in the germline V gene (reference sequence). The CDR3 nucleotides are TGTGCCAGCAGCTTAACTAGCTTCGCTGTGTTCTTC. This encodes CASSLTSFAVFF.

A word on this clonotype: Being one base from a much bigger clone, this may be a read error. The rearrangement links TRBV9 to TRBJ2-1; D might be TRBD1 or TRBD2, each matching 5 bases. The V end lost 3 bases, the J end lost 0 bases, and 10 bases lay between the germline ends. CDR3 length: 15 amino acids. Germline CDR1 and CDR2: SGDLS and YYNGEE. CDR3 region: CASSETGASYNEQFF. The DNA of the CDR3 is TGTGCCAGCAGCGAGACCGGGGCCTCCTACAATGAGCAGTTCTTC.

The V call is TRBV7-2, the J call TRBJ2-3; TRBD2 agrees at 9 bases. J gave up 2 bases and V 5 bases, and 5 bases lay outside the gene matches. The V gene's germline CDR1 is SGHTA and CDR2 FQGNSA. The CDR3 runs to 15 residues. The CDR3 sequence: CASSTGTSITDTQYF. CDR3 bases: TGTGCCAGCAGCACCGGGACTAGCATCACAGATACGCAGTATTTT.

This rearrangement joins TRBV29-1 to TRBJ1-3; no reliable D call. Germline assignment: CDR1 SQVTM and CDR2 ANQGSEA. V was pared by 6 bases and J by 4 bases, with 19 bases between. The CDR3 consists of 15 residues. CDR3 sequence: CSVTMDWKGGNTIYF. The CDR3, as DNA: TGCAGCGTGACCATGGACTGGAAAGGAGGAAACACCATATATTTT.

The V and J genes are TRBV14 and TRBJ2-3; the D gene is possibly TRBD1 (5 bases). Trimming stripped 1 base from V and 1 base from J, with 12 bases between. The CDR3 covers 16 residues. Looked up from germline, CDR1 is SGHDN and CDR2 is FVKESK. CDR3 in amino acids: CASSQGLGVGTDTQYF. The CDR3 coding sequence is TGTGCCAGCAGCCAAGGCCTAGGGGTGGGCACAGATACGCAGTATTTT. Full variable domain (missing parts from reference TRBV14 and TRBJ2-3): EAGVTQFPSHSVIEKGQTVTLRCDPISGHDNLYWYRRVMGKEIKFLLHFVKESKQDESGMPNNRFLAERTGGTYSTLKVQPAELEDSGVYFCASSQGLGVGTDTQYFGPGTRLTVL.

The chain uses TRBV12-3 or TRBV12-4 and TRBJ2-6, with D possibly being TRBD1 (5 bases). V lost 5 bases to trimming and J lost 4 bases, with 12 bases between them. The CDR3 consists of 15 residues. In DNA, the CDR3 is TGTGCCAGCAGTCACCAAGGGGTCGGGGCCAACGTCCTGACTTTC. It encodes CASSHQGVGANVLTF.

This chain uses TRBV9 with TRBJ2-3; TRBD2 matches 7 bases. The CDR3 extends over 15 amino acids. Losses at the gene ends were 2 bases for V and 0 bases for J; bases not matched to a gene: 3. Germline values: CDR1 SGDLS, CDR2 YYNGEE. The CDR3 coding sequence is TGTGCCAGCAGCGTCACTAGCGAGAGCACAGATACGCAGTATTTT. Its translation is CASSVTSESTDTQYF.

J is TRBJ2-1 and V is TRBV27; tentatively, D is TRBD1 or TRBD2 (5 bases each). CDR3 length: 15 amino acids. Trimming took off 6 bases at V and 4 bases at J, with 16 bases between the two ends. The germline gives CDR1 MNHEY, CDR2 SMNVEV (reference sequence). CDR3 DNA sequence: TGTGCCAGCAGCCCCGGTAGGGGACCGTACAATGAGCAGTTCTTC. Protein product: CASSPGRGPYNEQFF.

The chain uses TRBV12-3 or TRBV12-4 and TRBJ2-5; D is unresolved. V lost 6 bases and J 3 bases, leaving 14 bases between the germline ends. The CDR3 totals 14 residues. CDR3 sequence: CASSLVGWKETQYF. In DNA form, the CDR3 reads TGTGCCAGCAGCTTGGTGGGGTGGAAAGAGACCCAGTACTTC.

J is TRBJ2-5 and V is TRBV20-1; 8 bases match TRBD1. The CDR3 runs 14 residues. Losses at the gene ends were 3 bases for V and 7 bases for J; bases not matched to a gene: 10. From germline, CDR1 is DFQATT and CDR2 SNEGSKA (reference sequence). CDR3 in DNA: TGCAGTGCTAGTACCCACTCCACAGGGGGGACCCAGTACTTC. It codes for CSASTHSTGGTQYF.

The chain is built from TRBV7-2 and TRBJ2-7; 8 bases are shared with TRBD1. Germline CDR1 and CDR2: SGHTA and FQGNSA. This CDR3 has 17 residues. With 4 bases clipped from V and 9 bases from J, the junction kept 20 bases outside the gene matches. This CDR3 is CASSSIEGTGGVLGQYF. CDR3 coding DNA: TGTGCCAGCAGCTCTATCGAAGGGACAGGAGGTGTTCTTGGGCAGTACTTC.

On this clonotype: The junction does not match germline at one end; this may be a read error. This chain uses TRBV7-2 with TRBJ2-5; the match to TRBD2 covers 10 bases. Germline V gene sequence: CDR1 SGHTA, CDR2 FQGNSA. The CDR3 sequence is 17 residues long. The CDR3 sequence: CASSLIPSGSISYKQYF. The CDR3 DNA sequence: TGCGCCAGCAGCTTAATCCCTAGCGGGAGTATTAGCTACAAGCAGTACTTC.

The chain uses TRBV20-1 and TRBJ2-4, with unresolved D. Germline CDR1 and CDR2: DFQATT and SNEGSKA (reference sequence). Trimming removed 1 base at V and 13 bases at J, with 14 bases between. This CDR3 contains 12 residues. The CDR3 bases are TGCAGTGCTAGAGCCGTCCAAACGGAGCAGTACTTC. Its translation is CSARAVQTEQYF.

This chain connects TRBV20-1 to TRBJ1-1, with D possibly TRBD1 on 6 matching bases. This CDR3 is 15 amino acids long. V was trimmed by 6 bases and J by 6 bases, leaving 23 bases between them. The germline V gene encodes CDR1 DFQATT and CDR2 SNEGSKA (reference sequence). CDR3: CSARNPGGAGAEAFF. CDR3 coding DNA: TGCAGTGCCCGAAATCCTGGGGGGGCTGGCGCTGAAGCTTTCTTT.

V gene TRBV29-1 combines with J gene TRBJ2-5; D not certain. Germline V gives CDR1 SQVTM, CDR2 ANQGSEA. Trimming stripped 7 bases from V and 11 bases from J, with 14 bases between. The CDR3 is made up of 10 amino acids. This CDR3 is CSGIEIGQYF. The CDR3 region has the DNA TGCAGCGGAATTGAAATTGGGCAGTACTTC.

The CDR3 nucleotides read TGTGCCAGCAGTGCTACAGCGAACACTGAAGCTTTCTTT. This gives the protein CASSATANTEAFF. This rearrangement joins TRBV6-4 to TRBJ1-1; D is unclear. Germline V gives CDR1 MRHNA, CDR2 SNTAGT. The CDR3 totals 13 residues. Between the trimmed V and J ends, which lost 4 bases and 1 base, there was a span of 7 bases.

This chain joins TRBV29-1 and TRBJ2-5, with D maybe TRBD1 (7 bases). V was shortened by 7 bases and J by 11 bases, with 23 bases between the two germline ends. The CDR3 totals 13 residues. Germline V gives CDR1 SQVTM, CDR2 ANQGSEA. The CDR3 loop reads CSGLRGEGNEQYF. CDR3 sequence (DNA): TGCAGCGGCCTCAGGGGGGAAGGCAATGAGCAGTACTTC.

CDR3 in amino acids: CSARVPGLAGGRVSDTQYF. The CDR3 DNA reads as TGCAGTGCTAGAGTCCCGGGACTAGCGGGAGGTAGGGTTTCAGATACGCAGTATTTT. The rearrangement links TRBV20-1 to TRBJ2-3, with TRBD2 matching over 15 bases. The ends lost 1 base at V and 4 bases at J; junction bases unmatched: 12. The CDR3 loop spans 19 amino acids. From germline, CDR1 is DFQATT and CDR2 SNEGSKA (reference sequence).

The gene calls are TRBV4-3 and TRBJ2-6, with D possibly being TRBD2 (5 bases). Deletions cut 1 base from V and 0 bases from J, with 16 bases between. Germline CDR1 LGHNA, CDR2 YSLEER. The CDR3 is made up of 19 amino acids. CDR3 residues: CASSQGFLAASSGANVLTF. The CDR3 DNA follows: TGCGCCAGCAGCCAAGGATTCCTAGCTGCTAGCTCTGGGGCCAACGTCCTGACTTTC.

The gene calls are TRBV10-3 and TRBJ2-6; possible D gene TRBD2, 6 bases. CDR3 size: 15 residues. Germline V gives CDR1 ENHRY, CDR2 SYGVKD. Trimming took off 4 bases at V and 4 bases at J, with 11 bases between the two ends. The CDR3, as DNA: TGTGCCATCAGTGCTCCGGGACTCGGGGCCAACGTCCTGACTTTC. Translated, it gives CAISAPGLGANVLTF.

This clonotype turned up a few times. The J gene is TRBJ2-7, the V gene TRBV27; D might be TRBD2 (5 bases). V was cut by 2 bases and J by 2 bases, with 10 bases left in between. The V gene's germline CDR1 is MNHEY and CDR2 SMNVEV (reference sequence). This CDR3 spans 14 amino acids. CDR3 nucleotides: TGTGCCAGCAGTTTAAGGCAGGAGGCCTACGAGCAGTACTTC. Its protein product is CASSLRQEAYEQYF.

V usage is TRBV5-1 and J usage is TRBJ2-2, with D maybe TRBD1 (6 bases). V lost 2 bases, J lost 4 bases, and 12 bases lay in between. This CDR3 has 15 residues. Germline values: CDR1 SGHRS, CDR2 YFSETQ. CDR3 amino acids: CASSFQGSTTGELFF. CDR3 DNA: TGCGCCAGCAGCTTTCAGGGGAGCACCACCGGGGAGCTGTTTTTT.

The chain couples TRBV20-1 to TRBJ1-6; D might be TRBD1 (6 bases). There are 15 residues in the CDR3. The germline gives CDR1 DFQATT, CDR2 SNEGSKA (reference sequence). Trimming stripped 4 bases from V and 2 bases from J, with 12 bases between. The CDR3 nucleotides are TGCAGTGCTACTAGGGGGGAGCCCTATAATTCACCCCTCCACTTT. As protein: CSATRGEPYNSPLHF.

A few counts support this clonotype. The chain couples TRBV29-1 to TRBJ2-3, with 7 bases fitting TRBD2. CDR1 is SQVTM and CDR2 is ANQGSEA in the germline V gene. The junction had 15 bases not matched to a gene; V was cut back by 4 bases and J by 2 bases. The CDR3 has 17 amino acids. The DNA for the CDR3 is TGCAGCGTTGTCATGGGTTCTTCTAGCGGAATCACAGATACGCAGTATTTT. Its protein is CSVVMGSSSGITDTQYF.

Details on this clonotype: Relative to the germline gene, one junction end is altered; a read error may explain this. The V gene is TRBV14, the J gene TRBJ1-1, with a tentative D call TRBD1 (6 bases). The germline V gene encodes CDR1 SGHDN and CDR2 FVKESK. The length of the CDR3 is 15 residues. Here the CDR3 DNA reads TGTGCCAGCAGCCAAGTGGCAGGGGTGAAGACTGAAGCTTTCTTT. It translates to CASSQVAGVKTEAFF.

This clonotype has more than one count but fewer than ten. V is TRBV12-3 or TRBV12-4 and J is TRBJ2-3; D not certain. Trimming took 7 bases from V and 7 from J, leaving 9 bases between them. The length of the CDR3 is 11 residues. Here the CDR3 DNA reads TGTGCCAGCACTATGCGGTATACGCAGTATTTT. Protein: CASTMRYTQYF.

This sequence joins TRBV20-1 and TRBJ1-4, with TRBD1 identical over 7 bases. The CDR3 loop spans 14 amino acids. V lost 6 bases and J lost 6; bases outside the gene matches: 10. In germline, CDR1 is DFQATT, CDR2 SNEGSKA (reference sequence). Here the CDR3 reads CSAIHRDSDEKLFF. As DNA, the CDR3 is TGCAGTGCCATCCACCGGGACAGTGATGAAAAACTGTTTTTT.